The following is a T cell receptor beta chain sequence with its context. Antigen unknown. This sample was included in a study of CXCR3-negative and CXCR3-positive naive CD8 T cells. As for the study in general: With about 1.5 +/- 0.3 million reads per library, the TRB reads numbered roughly 140 million in total.

UMI labels and 5' RACE were used to prepare the TRB cDNA libraries. TCRdb reworked the 5' RACE reads into one entry per CDR3 protein, no DNA. The sample holds roughly 110,000 distinct CDR3 sequences. The CDR3 is 14 amino acids. Broader study findings: CXCR3-negative naive cells had less hydrophobic TRB CDR3s than did CXCR3-positive naive cells. The study found that naive CXCR3-negative and CXCR3-positive cells shared TRBV-TRBJ usage, while memory cells differed. Whereas both naive subsets had comparably high diversity, memory CD8+ cells had much lower diversity.

Naive cells were sorted as CD45RO-, CCR7+, CD27+ and CD95-. Sequencing was done on a sample of naive CXCR3+ CD8+ T cells from blood. Subset of the sample: CD45RO-CCR7+CD27+CD95- naive CD8+ T cells expressing CXCR3 (TNR3+). The source is a human donor in good health. Some clones in this sample may be carry-over from other donors' samples. V gene TRBV12-3 or TRBV12-4 combines with J gene TRBJ2-3. The CDR3 loop is CASSFDSSTDTQYF.